The rows below give T cell receptor beta chains drawn from one sample of a study of somatic mutations in cytotoxic T cells in rheumatoid arthritis. Clones were read by immunoSEQ multiplex PCR, and TCRdb kept only the in-frame ones, dropping some. The table lists some 6,700 clones, around three quarters of them singletons. The sample in question was CD8+ T cells sorted from blood, obtained at a follow-up visit. These receptors came from a woman between 65 and 79 years old with rheumatoid arthritis. CDR3s include the opening cysteine and the closing phenylalanine or tryptophan. Fields, in order: V gene, D gene, J gene, clone size, CDR3 DNA, CDR3 protein. D genes are given only for firm matches. Size tells how often a clone was seen (once, few, many) or the class of an expanded clone, and some rows leave it out.

TRBV10-2,NA,TRBJ2-1,NA,TGCGCCAGCAGTGAGACAACCCGGGGGAATGAGCAGTTCTTC,CASSETTRGNEQFF
TRBV11-3,TRBD2,TRBJ2-3,NA,TGTGCCAGCAGTGAGACCGGGACTACCCATACGCAGTATTTT,CASSETGTTHTQYF
TRBV28,NA,TRBJ2-2,medium-sized,TGTGCCAGCAGTTTATCCGGCAGTGGGGCCGGGGAGCTGTTTTTT,CASSLSGSGAGELFF
TRBV5-6,TRBD1,TRBJ2-7,NA,TGTGCCAGCAGCTCCGGGACAGGGGCCTACGAGCAGTACTTC,CASSSGTGAYEQYF
TRBV13,NA,TRBJ2-3,NA,TGTGCCAGCAGCTTATACTCCTGGCTCACAGATACGCAGTATTTT,CASSLYSWLTDTQYF
TRBV11-2,TRBD2,TRBJ2-1,NA,TGTGCCAGCAGCTTAATATCGGTGGGAGGGCCGTACAATGAGCAGTTCTTC,CASSLISVGGPYNEQFF
TRBV19,NA,TRBJ2-7,few,TGTGCCAGTAGTATAGTACTTTGGACAGCTTCCTCCTACGAGCAGTACTTC,CASSIVLWTASSYEQYF
TRBV5-5,NA,TRBJ1-2,NA,TGTGCCAGCAGCTTAGGACGGTATGGCTACACCTTC,CASSLGRYGYTF
TRBV9,TRBD1,TRBJ2-7,NA,TGTGCCAGCAGCGTTGGACAGGGCAACGAGCAGTACTTC,CASSVGQGNEQYF
TRBV29-1,TRBD2,TRBJ2-7,NA,TGCAGCGTTGAGCGGGGGGGGTACGAGCAGTACTTC,CSVERGGYEQYF
TRBV19,NA,TRBJ1-1,NA,TGTGCCAGTACAGTAGGTTTTAAAGCTTTCTTT,CASTVGFKAFF
TRBV19,NA,TRBJ1-1,NA,TGTGCCAGTAGTATAAGAGGGACCGCGACTGAAGCTTTCTTT,CASSIRGTATEAFF
TRBV7-8,TRBD1,TRBJ2-5,NA,TGTGCCAGCAGCCATAGGACGGACAGGGGGCGATCGGAGACCCAGTACTTC,CASSHRTDRGRSETQYF
TRBV2,TRBD2,TRBJ2-5,NA,TGTGCCAGCAGTGTAAGGACTAGCGGTCTCCAAGAGACCCAGTACTTC,CASSVRTSGLQETQYF
TRBV14,TRBD2,TRBJ2-1,NA,TGTGCCAGCAGCCCCCTGGAGGGGACTAGCGGTGTGCGAGGCAATGAGCAGTTCTTC,CASSPLEGTSGVRGNEQFF
TRBV4-2,NA,TRBJ2-2,NA,TGTGCCAGCAGCCAAGAAATGGTTTCCACCGGGGAGCTGTTTTTT,CASSQEMVSTGELFF
TRBV25-1,TRBD2,TRBJ2-7,NA,TGTGCCAGCGATTTAGCGGGAGGTAGATACGAGCAGTACTTC,CASDLAGGRYEQYF
TRBV7-3,TRBD2,TRBJ2-1,NA,TGTGCCAGCAGCTTAGCGGGGGAGTACAATGAGCAGTTCTTC,CASSLAGEYNEQFF
TRBV6-5,NA,TRBJ2-7,NA,TGTGCCAGCAGTTTCGGGTCTTCCTACGAGCAGTACTTC,CASSFGSSYEQYF
TRBV27,TRBD2,TRBJ2-3,NA,TGTGCCAGCAGTTTTAGCGGGACAGATACGCAGTATTTT,CASSFSGTDTQYF
TRBV2,NA,TRBJ1-5,NA,TGTGCCAGCAGTGAAGCGCTTCTGTTAGCCCAGCATTTT,CASSEALLLAQHF
TRBV9,TRBD2,TRBJ2-1,NA,TGTGCCAGCAGAGGTAGCGGGAGCCTCAATGAGCAGTTCTTC,CASRGSGSLNEQFF
TRBV14,NA,TRBJ2-7,NA,TGTGCCAGCAGCCGGGACCACTCCTACGAGCAGTACTTC,CASSRDHSYEQYF
TRBV4-1,TRBD1,TRBJ1-4,NA,TGCGCCAGCAGCGGATTCAGGGGGCGGGAAGCAGCAACTAATGAAAAACTGTTTTTT,CASSGFRGREAATNEKLFF
TRBV6-1,TRBD1,TRBJ1-5,few,TGTGCCAGCAGTGATCCCCCCGGGACAGTCATCAATCAGCCCCAGCATTTT,CASSDPPGTVINQPQHF
TRBV6-6,TRBD1,TRBJ2-2,NA,TGTGCCAGCTCAAGGGACAGATCGAACACCGGGGAGCTGTTTTTT,CASSRDRSNTGELFF
TRBV27,NA,TRBJ2-7,NA,TGTGCCAGCAGTTTATCGTCGGGAACAGCCTCCTACGAGCAGTACTTC,CASSLSSGTASYEQYF
TRBV2,NA,TRBJ2-7,NA,TGTGCCAGCAGTCGGTCCCAGAACCACGAGCAGTACTTC,CASSRSQNHEQYF
TRBV2,NA,TRBJ1-5,once,TGTGCCAGCAGTGAAGTGGGGAATCAGCCCCAGCATTTT,CASSEVGNQPQHF
TRBV6-5,TRBD1,TRBJ2-1,few,TGTGCCAGCAGCCCGACAGGGGGCGCGGGCAATGAGCAGTTCTTC,CASSPTGGAGNEQFF
TRBV15,TRBD1,TRBJ1-5,NA,TGTGCCACCAGACCCGGGACAGGCCGCAATCAGCCCCAGCATTTT,CATRPGTGRNQPQHF
TRBV7-9,NA,TRBJ1-1,NA,TGTGCCAGCAGCTTGGACGACAGTAGCCCACTCACTGAAGCTTTCTTT,CASSLDDSSPLTEAFF
TRBV6-5,NA,TRBJ2-5,once,TGTGCCAGCAGTTATGAGGGGGGCCAAGAGACCCAGTACTTC,CASSYEGGQETQYF
TRBV5-1,NA,TRBJ2-7,once,TGCGCCAGCAGCTTGGAACCAGGTTCCTACGAGCAGTACTTC,CASSLEPGSYEQYF
TRBV7-9,NA,TRBJ2-5,NA,TGTGCCAGCAGCAAGCCGACAGGAACTAAAGAGACCCAGTACTTC,CASSKPTGTKETQYF
TRBV4-2,NA,TRBJ2-2,few,TGTGCCAGCAGCCAAGGAGGGACCGTTAACACCGGGGAGCTGTTTTTT,CASSQGGTVNTGELFF
TRBV7-9,NA,TRBJ2-7,NA,TGTGCCAGCAGGCCCCGGGGCTACGAGCAGTACTTC,CASRPRGYEQYF
TRBV5-4,NA,TRBJ2-7,NA,TGTGCCAGCAGCTTGGGTCAGGGAATCTACGAGCAGTACTTC,CASSLGQGIYEQYF
TRBV5-4,NA,TRBJ2-5,once,TGTGCCAGCAGCTTGGAACCGGGCAAGGGGGAGACCCAGTACTTC,CASSLEPGKGETQYF
TRBV7-7,NA,TRBJ2-7,NA,TGTGCCAGCAGCTTAGGAGCAGGACCCTCCTACGAGCAGTACTTC,CASSLGAGPSYEQYF
TRBV25-1,NA,TRBJ2-4,NA,TGTGCCAGCGGGGCAGGGGAAAACATTCAGTACTTC,CASGAGENIQYF
TRBV27,NA,TRBJ2-7,NA,TGTGCCAGCAGTCTGTACCGGGAGTCCCTACCTGGCGAGCAGTACTTC,CASSLYRESLPGEQYF
TRBV4-1,TRBD2,TRBJ2-1,NA,TGCGCCAGCAGTCCGGGCGGGGGGGCTTATGGTGAGCAGTTCTTC,CASSPGGGAYGEQFF
TRBV18,NA,TRBJ1-5,NA,TGTGCCAGCTCACCTAGGGCAGGGAGCAATCAGCCCCAGCATTTT,CASSPRAGSNQPQHF
TRBV7-7,NA,TRBJ2-5,NA,TGTGCCAGCAGCTTTAAGTACCAAGAGACCCAGTACTTC,CASSFKYQETQYF
TRBV9,NA,TRBJ2-3,NA,TGTGCCAGCTCCAGGGGAGATACGCAGTATTTT,CASSRGDTQYF
TRBV6-1,TRBD2,TRBJ2-7,few,TGTGCCAGCAGTGAGCGGGAGGTCTACGAGCAGTACTTC,CASSEREVYEQYF
TRBV5-8,NA,TRBJ2-5,NA,TGTGCCAGCAGCTTGGCCTACTCCGGGGAGACCCAGTACTTC,CASSLAYSGETQYF
TRBV4-1,NA,TRBJ2-7,NA,TGCGCCAGCAGCCACCCCGGGCCGGGGTACGAGCAGTACTTC,CASSHPGPGYEQYF
TRBV28,NA,TRBJ2-7,NA,TGTGCCAGCAGTTTTGCCTACGAGCAGTACTTC,CASSFAYEQYF
TRBV7-8,TRBD2,TRBJ2-7,NA,TGTGCCAGCAGCTATCCGGGACTAACCTACGAGCAGTACTTC,CASSYPGLTYEQYF
TRBV28,TRBD2,TRBJ2-7,NA,TGTGCCAGCAGTCCCACTTGGGGGAAACCGACTAGCAACGAGCAGTACTTC,CASSPTWGKPTSNEQYF
TRBV5-8,NA,TRBJ2-1,few,TGTGCCAGCAGCCTCCTGGGTTACAATGAGCAGTTCTTC,CASSLLGYNEQFF
TRBV10-3,NA,TRBJ1-5,NA,TGTGCCATCAGTGAGTCTGGGAACAATCAGCCCCAGCATTTT,CAISESGNNQPQHF
TRBV27,TRBD2,TRBJ2-7,NA,TGTGCCAGCGGTACGACTAGCGGATCCTACGAGCAGTACTTC,CASGTTSGSYEQYF
TRBV19,TRBD2,TRBJ2-5,NA,TGTGCCAGTAGTATAGGCGGGGGCCAAGAGACCCAGTACTTC,CASSIGGGQETQYF
TRBV25-1,TRBD1,TRBJ2-7,NA,TGTGCCAGCAGTGAGACAGGGGGGCCCTACGAGCAGTACTTC,CASSETGGPYEQYF
TRBV7-9,NA,TRBJ1-5,NA,TGTGCCAGCAGCTCTCAAACGGGGAATCAGCCCCAGCATTTT,CASSSQTGNQPQHF